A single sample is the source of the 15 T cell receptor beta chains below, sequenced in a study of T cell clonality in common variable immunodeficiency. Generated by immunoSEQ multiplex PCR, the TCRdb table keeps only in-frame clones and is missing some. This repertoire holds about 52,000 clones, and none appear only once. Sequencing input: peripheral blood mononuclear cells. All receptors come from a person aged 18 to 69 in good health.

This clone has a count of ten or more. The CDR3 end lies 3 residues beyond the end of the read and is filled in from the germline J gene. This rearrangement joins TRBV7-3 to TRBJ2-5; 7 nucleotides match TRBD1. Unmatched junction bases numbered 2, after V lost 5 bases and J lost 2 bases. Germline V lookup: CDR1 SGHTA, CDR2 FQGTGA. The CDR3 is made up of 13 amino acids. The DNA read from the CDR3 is TGTGCCAGCAGCCGGGGACAGCAAGAGACC. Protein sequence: CASSRGQQET. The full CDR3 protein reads CASSRGQQETQYF.

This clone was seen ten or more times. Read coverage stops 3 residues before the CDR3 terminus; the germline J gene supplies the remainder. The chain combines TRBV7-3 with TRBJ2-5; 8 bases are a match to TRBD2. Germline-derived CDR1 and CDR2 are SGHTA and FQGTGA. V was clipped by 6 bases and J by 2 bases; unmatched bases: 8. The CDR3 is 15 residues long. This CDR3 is CASSWSGGAQETQYF. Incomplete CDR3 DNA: TGTGCCAGCAGTTGGAGCGGGGGAGCGCAAGAGACC.

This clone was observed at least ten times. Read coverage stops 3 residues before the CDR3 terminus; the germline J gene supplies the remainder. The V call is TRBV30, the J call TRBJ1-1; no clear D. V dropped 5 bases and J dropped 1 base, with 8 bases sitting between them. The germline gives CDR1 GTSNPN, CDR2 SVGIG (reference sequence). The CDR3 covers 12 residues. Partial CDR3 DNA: TGTGCCTGGTATTACAGGAACACTGAA. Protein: CAWYYRNTE. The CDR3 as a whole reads CAWYYRNTEAFF.

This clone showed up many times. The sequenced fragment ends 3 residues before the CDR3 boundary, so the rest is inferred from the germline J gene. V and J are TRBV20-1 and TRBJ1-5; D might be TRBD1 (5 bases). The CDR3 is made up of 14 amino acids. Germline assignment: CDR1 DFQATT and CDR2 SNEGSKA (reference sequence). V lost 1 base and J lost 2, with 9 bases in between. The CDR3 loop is CSARATEGNQPQHF. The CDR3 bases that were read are TGCAGTGCTAGAGCGACAGAGGGCAATCAGCCC.

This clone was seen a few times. The CDR3 here is CSASSVGFTFNTEAFF. The CDR3 DNA, read in part, is TGCAGTGCTAGTAGTGTCGGTTTTACCTTTAACACTGAA. This chain connects TRBV20-1 to TRBJ1-1, with unresolved D. The read terminates 3 residues before the CDR3 end, so the remaining end is supplied by the germline J gene. V was cut by 3 bases and J by 2 bases, with 19 bases left in between. The CDR3 extends over 16 amino acids. Germline CDR1 is DFQATT and CDR2 is SNEGSKA (reference sequence).

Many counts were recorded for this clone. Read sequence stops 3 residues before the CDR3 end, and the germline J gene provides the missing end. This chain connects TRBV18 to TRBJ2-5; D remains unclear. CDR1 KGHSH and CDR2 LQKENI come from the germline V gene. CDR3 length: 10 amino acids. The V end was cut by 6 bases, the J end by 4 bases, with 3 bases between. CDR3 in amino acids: CASSGETQYF. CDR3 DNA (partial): TGTGCCAGCTCCGGAGAGACC.

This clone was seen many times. Incomplete CDR3 DNA: TGTGCCAGCAGTTGGGGGGGGATCTCGACCGGC. Its protein product is CASSWGGISTG. The entire CDR3 sequence reads CASSWGGISTGYTF. The rearrangement links TRBV5-4 to TRBJ1-2, with a possible D match to TRBD1 (5 bases). The read ends 3 residues early relative to the CDR3; the germline J gene fills the gap. CDR1 SGHNT and CDR2 YYREEE come from the germline V gene (reference sequence). The CDR3 contains 14 residues.

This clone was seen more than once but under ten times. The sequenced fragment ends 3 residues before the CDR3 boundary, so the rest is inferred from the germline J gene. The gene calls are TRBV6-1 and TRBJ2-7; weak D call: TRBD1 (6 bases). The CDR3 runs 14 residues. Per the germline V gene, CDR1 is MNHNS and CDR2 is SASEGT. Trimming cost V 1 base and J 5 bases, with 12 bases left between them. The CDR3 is CASSEGPGEDEQYF. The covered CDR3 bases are TGTGCCAGCAGTGAAGGTCCAGGGGAAGACGAG.

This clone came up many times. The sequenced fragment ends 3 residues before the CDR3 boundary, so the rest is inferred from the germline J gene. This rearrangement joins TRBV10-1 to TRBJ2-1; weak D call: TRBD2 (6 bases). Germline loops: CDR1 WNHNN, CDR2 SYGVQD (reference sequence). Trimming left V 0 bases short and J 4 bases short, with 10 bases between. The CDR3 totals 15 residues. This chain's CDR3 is CASSESGTGYNEQFF. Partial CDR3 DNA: TGCGCCAGCAGTGAGTCCGGGACTGGATACAATGAG.

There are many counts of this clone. This CDR3 reads CASRMTGGSNEQFF. The CDR3 DNA, read in part, is TGCGCCAGCAGGATGACAGGGGGATCCAATGAG. This sequence joins TRBV4-1 and TRBJ2-1; 9 nucleotides agree with TRBD1. The read gets to within 3 residues of the CDR3 end, and the germline J gene fills in the rest. From germline, CDR1 is MGHRA and CDR2 YSYEKL. V lost 6 bases and J lost 6; bases outside the gene matches: 6. CDR3 size: 14 residues.

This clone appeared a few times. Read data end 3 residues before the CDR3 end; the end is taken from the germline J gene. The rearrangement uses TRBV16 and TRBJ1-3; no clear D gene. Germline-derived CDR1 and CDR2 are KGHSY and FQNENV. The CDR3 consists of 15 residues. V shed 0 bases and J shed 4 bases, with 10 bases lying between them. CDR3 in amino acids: CASSQSRASGNTIYF. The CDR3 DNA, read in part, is TGTGCCAGCAGCCAATCGAGGGCTTCGGGAAACACC.

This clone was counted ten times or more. CDR3 region: CSAFNREGNEQFF. The part of the CDR3 DNA that was read is TGCAGTGCTTTTAACAGGGAGGGCAATGAG. The V call is TRBV20-1, the J call TRBJ2-1; weak D call: TRBD2 (7 bases). The read ends 3 residues before the CDR3 terminus; that terminus is restored from the germline J gene. CDR1 and CDR2 (germline): DFQATT, SNEGSKA (reference sequence). This CDR3 comprises 13 residues. V lost 5 bases and J lost 6, with 14 bases in between.

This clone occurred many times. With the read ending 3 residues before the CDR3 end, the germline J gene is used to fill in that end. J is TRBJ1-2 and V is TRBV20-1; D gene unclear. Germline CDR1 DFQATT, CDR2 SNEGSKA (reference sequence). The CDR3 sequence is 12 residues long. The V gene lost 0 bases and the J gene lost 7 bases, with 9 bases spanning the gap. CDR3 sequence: CSARDGVGGYTF. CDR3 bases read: TGCAGTGCTAGAGACGGGGTCGGTGGC.

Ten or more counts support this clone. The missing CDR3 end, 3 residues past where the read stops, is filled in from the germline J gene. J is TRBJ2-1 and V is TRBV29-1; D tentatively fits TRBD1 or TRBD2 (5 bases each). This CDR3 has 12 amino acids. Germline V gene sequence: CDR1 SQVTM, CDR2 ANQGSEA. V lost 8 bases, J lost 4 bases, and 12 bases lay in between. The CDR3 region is CSHSEGYNEQFF. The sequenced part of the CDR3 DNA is TGCAGCCACAGTGAGGGGTACAATGAG.

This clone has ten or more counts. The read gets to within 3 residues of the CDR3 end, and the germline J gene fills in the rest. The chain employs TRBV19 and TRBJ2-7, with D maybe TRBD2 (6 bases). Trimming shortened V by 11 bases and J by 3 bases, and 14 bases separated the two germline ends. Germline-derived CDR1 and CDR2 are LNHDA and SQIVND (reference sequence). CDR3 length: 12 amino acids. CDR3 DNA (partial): TGTGCCTGCGGGACTCAGGGCTACGAG. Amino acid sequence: CACGTQGYE. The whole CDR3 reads CACGTQGYEQYF.